This is a list of T cell receptor beta chains from one sample in a study of CD8 T cells in ankylosing spondylitis. TCRdb re-called the 5' RACE reads with MiXCR, one entry per CDR3 protein. The sample lists 180,000 or so distinct CDR3 sequences, 11% seen once, with 29% in the top ten. The sequenced material came from blood, either unsorted or a sorted T cell fraction (not recorded which). These receptors came from a male donor with ankylosing spondylitis or in good health (not recorded which). CDR3s include the opening cysteine and the closing phenylalanine or tryptophan. The D gene is left open where the match is weak.

.,TRBV19,CASTTQGPDTQYF
.,TRBV19,CASSIGAGDYGYTF
.,TRBV5-1,CASSVVGSDTQYF
.,TRBV12-3/TRBV12-4,CASSLWGETQYF
TRBD2,TRBV20-1,CSARDRDSGSTDTQYF
TRBD2,TRBV11-2,CASSLDRTSGEQFF
TRBD1,TRBV5-6,CASTLGGTGILTSYTF
.,TRBV11-2,CASSLDSRQVTDTQYF
TRBD2,TRBV9,CASGPGASGEETQYF
.,TRBV12-3/TRBV12-4,CASSSGDGELFF
.,TRBV4-1,CASSPPGGYTIYF
.,TRBV28,CASSPLGIGNQPQHF
.,TRBV15,CATSRTQRDEQYF
.,TRBV6-5,CASSRDTEAFF